This passage covers 3 T cell receptor beta chains from one sample sequenced in a study of beta chain features in type 1 diabetes. Expressed TCRB transcripts were sequenced because the isolated RNA had all been reverse transcribed beforehand. Sequencing was performed with immunoSEQ multiplex PCR; in TCRdb, only in-frame clones are kept and a portion is missing. The sample includes approximately 40,000 clones, 50% seen only once; the top ten take 0.2% to 0.3%. Sequencing used stem cell memory CD4+ T cells from blood. The receptors stem from a woman between 25 and 40 years old in good health.

The chain has TRBV7-2 and TRBJ2-6; 7 bases are a match to TRBD1. With 6 bases clipped from V and 0 bases from J, the junction kept 14 bases outside the gene matches. The germline V gene has CDR1 SGHTA and CDR2 FQGNSA. The CDR3 sequence is 19 residues long. The CDR3 loop reads CASSPHRDRFLSGANVLTF. DNA of the CDR3: TGTGCCAGCAGTCCTCACCGGGACAGATTCCTCTCTGGGGCCAACGTCCTGACTTTC.

The chain links TRBV7-2 to TRBJ1-1, with TRBD1 as a possible D gene (6 bases). With 1 base removed from V and 5 bases from J, the gap between germline ends came to 11 bases. The CDR3 runs to 14 residues. Germline V CDR1 and CDR2: SGHTA, FQGNSA. CDR3 in amino acids: CASSLENRATEAFF. CDR3 bases: TGTGCCAGCAGCTTAGAGAACAGGGCGACTGAAGCTTTCTTT.

The V call is TRBV28, the J call TRBJ1-1; 7 nucleotides align to TRBD1. The CDR3 is made up of 14 amino acids. Trimming took 8 bases from V and 5 from J; bases not matched to a gene: 11. In germline, CDR1 is MDHEN, CDR2 SYDVKM. CDR3 loop: CASGADRWGTEAFF. CDR3 in DNA: TGTGCCAGCGGAGCGGACAGGTGGGGGACTGAAGCTTTCTTT.